The 15 T cell receptor beta chains given below trace back to one sample, sequenced in a study of blood T cells in healthy people across ages. The authors ran a second PCR of about 6 to 11 cycles using a sample-barcoded 5' primer and a J-beta primer mix. Using its own MiXCR run on the 5' RACE reads, TCRdb lists one record per CDR3 protein. This sample yields fewer than 1,000,000 distinct CDR3 sequences, of which less than 60% are seen a single time; about a sixth belongs to the top ten. Sample: blood. The receptors come from a man older than 75 in good health.

This clonotype has at least ten counts. The genes are TRBV20-1 and TRBJ2-7; 10 bases match TRBD1. Germline-derived CDR1 and CDR2 are DFQATT and SNEGSKA (reference sequence). This CDR3 comprises 13 residues. Here the CDR3 DNA reads TGCAGAGTACCGGGACAGGGGTTAAACGAGCAGTACTTC. Translating it yields CRVPGQGLNEQYF.

With respect to this clonotype: A read error may be the cause here, since a much bigger clone is one base away. The chain carries TRBV20-1 and TRBJ2-1; D is unclear. CDR1 and CDR2 (germline): DFQATT, SNEGSKA (reference sequence). Between the trimmed V and J ends, which lost 4 bases and 0 bases, there was a span of 4 bases. The CDR3 is 12 residues long. CDR3 sequence reads: CSAISSYNEQFF. The CDR3 coding sequence is TGCAGTGCTATAAGCTCCTACAATGAGCAGTTCTTC.

As to this clonotype: This may be a read error, as it is one base from a much larger clone. J is TRBJ2-1 and V is TRBV7-2; D remains ambiguous. CDR1 and CDR2 (germline): SGHTA, FQGNSA. The CDR3 is 18 residues long. CDR3 sequence reads: CASSFGPARLLSCNEQFF. CDR3 nucleotides: TGTGCCAGCAGCTTCGGTCCCGCCAGACTCCTCTCCTGCAATGAGCAGTTCTTC.

Notes on this clonotype: A much bigger clone sits one base away, suggesting this may be a read error. This chain uses TRBV9 with TRBJ2-1, with D tentatively TRBD2 (7 bases). In germline, CDR1 is SGDLS, CDR2 YYNGEE. The CDR3 covers 17 residues. Here the CDR3 DNA reads TGTGCCGGCAGCGGGGATGGGGGCGGGAGATCGTTCAATGAGCAGTTCTTC. The encoded protein is CAGSGDGGGRSFNEQFF. Full variable domain (outside the CDR3, taken from reference TRBV9 and TRBJ2-1): DSGVTQTPKHLITATGQRVTLRCSPRSGDLSVYWYQQSLDQGLQFLIQYYNGEERAKGNILERFSAQQFPDLHSELNLSSLELGDSALYFCAGSGDGGGRSFNEQFFGPGTRLTVL.

This clonotype was detected only a few times. This chain uses TRBV14 with TRBJ1-3; D gene uncertain. Per the germline V gene, CDR1 is SGHDN and CDR2 is FVKESK. The CDR3 is made up of 13 amino acids. Trimming took off 0 bases at V and 8 bases at J, with 8 bases between the two ends. This CDR3 reads CASSQDSAHTIYF. The CDR3 DNA sequence: TGTGCCAGCAGCCAAGATTCCGCGCACACCATATATTTT.

The chain uses TRBV12-3 or TRBV12-4 and TRBJ2-6, with unresolved D. The V gene lost 5 bases and the J gene lost 0 bases, with 20 bases spanning the gap. CDR3 size: 19 residues. CDR3 region: CASSPIALRAVSGANVLTF. CDR3 bases: TGTGCCAGCAGTCCTATCGCATTACGGGCCGTCTCTGGGGCCAACGTCCTGACTTTC.

The chain employs TRBV18 and TRBJ1-1; D unclear. V was clipped by 2 bases and J by 1 base, with 5 bases between them. The germline gives CDR1 KGHSH, CDR2 LQKENI. The CDR3 runs 13 residues. CDR3 sequence: CASSPDQNTEAFF. CDR3 nucleotides: TGTGCCAGCTCACCAGACCAGAACACTGAAGCTTTCTTT.

As regards this clonotype: One junction end disagrees with the germline gene, perhaps due to a read error. V and J are TRBV5-1 and TRBJ2-3, with 12 bases identical to TRBD2. This CDR3 contains 15 residues. CDR1 SGHRS and CDR2 YFSETQ come from the germline V gene. The chain's CDR3 is CASSPSGRVTDAQYF. DNA for the CDR3: TGCGCCAGCAGCCCTAGCGGGAGGGTCACAGATGCGCAGTATTTT.

A few counts support this clonotype. CDR3 residues: CAISDTGKFKNIQYF. The CDR3 nucleotides read TGTGCCATCAGTGATACAGGGAAGTTTAAAAACATTCAGTACTTC. The V gene is TRBV10-3, the J gene TRBJ2-4; D is perhaps TRBD1 (6 bases). The germline CDR1 and CDR2 sequences are ENHRY and SYGVKD. CDR3 size: 15 residues. Trimming removed 3 bases from V and 4 bases from J, with 13 bases in between.

This clonotype was seen a handful of times. V is TRBV9 and J is TRBJ2-1; 15 bases line up with TRBD2. V was pared by 7 bases and J by 0 bases, with 8 bases of the junction left unmatched. Germline CDR1 reads SGDLS; CDR2 reads YYNGEE. The CDR3 has 18 amino acids. The chain's CDR3 is CASAGLAGGASSYNEQFF. The CDR3 DNA follows: TGTGCCAGCGCGGGACTAGCGGGAGGCGCGAGCTCCTACAATGAGCAGTTCTTC.

The gene calls are TRBV19 and TRBJ2-7, with D possibly being TRBD2 (6 bases). CDR1 and CDR2 (germline): LNHDA, SQIVND (reference sequence). V was pared by 9 bases and J by 2 bases, with 11 bases between. The CDR3 is 12 amino acids. This CDR3 reads CARTGEPYEQYF. Written as DNA, the CDR3 is TGTGCCAGGACGGGGGAACCCTACGAGCAGTACTTC.

This clonotype was recorded a few times. The chain uses TRBV11-2 and TRBJ2-5, with 10 bases lining up with TRBD2. J gave up 5 bases and V 5 bases, and 5 bases lay outside the gene matches. This CDR3 has 14 amino acids. In germline, CDR1 is SGHAT, CDR2 FQNNGV. CDR3 residues: CASSPGTSEETQYF. CDR3 coding DNA: TGTGCCAGCAGCCCCGGGACTAGCGAGGAGACCCAGTACTTC. Using reference TRBV11-2 and TRBJ2-5 for the parts outside the CDR3, the full variable domain is EAGVAQSPRYKIIEKRQSVAFWCNPISGHATLYWYQQILGQGPKLLIQFQNNGVVDDSQLPKDRFSAERLKGVDSTLKIQPAKLEDSAVYLCASSPGTSEETQYFGPGTRLLVL.

The rearrangement uses TRBV6-1 and TRBJ2-7, with D perhaps matching TRBD2 (5 bases). The CDR3 is 14 residues long. V dropped 2 bases and J dropped 0 bases, with 8 bases sitting between them. Germline CDR1 and CDR2: MNHNS and SASEGT. The CDR3 DNA sequence: TGTGCCAGCAGTGAATGGGAGTCCTCCTACGAGCAGTACTTC. It is translated as CASSEWESSYEQYF.

In this sample, this clonotype turned up a few times. The chain has TRBV19 and TRBJ2-5; D may be TRBD1 (5 bases). The CDR3 runs to 13 residues. The V gene's germline CDR1 is LNHDA and CDR2 SQIVND (reference sequence). Trimming stripped 2 bases from V and 7 bases from J, with 11 bases between. The CDR3 protein is CASSITGHGTQYF. The CDR3 nucleotides are TGTGCCAGTAGTATAACTGGACACGGGACCCAGTACTTC.

J is TRBJ1-2 and V is TRBV6-5; the D gene is possibly TRBD1 (6 bases). Deletions cut 7 bases from V and 7 bases from J, with 16 bases between. This CDR3 contains 13 residues. Germline-derived CDR1 and CDR2 are MNHEY and SVGAGI. The CDR3 coding sequence is TGTGCCAGCAAAGAGACAGGAAGGGGTGGCTACACCTTC. Its protein product is CASKETGRGGYTF.